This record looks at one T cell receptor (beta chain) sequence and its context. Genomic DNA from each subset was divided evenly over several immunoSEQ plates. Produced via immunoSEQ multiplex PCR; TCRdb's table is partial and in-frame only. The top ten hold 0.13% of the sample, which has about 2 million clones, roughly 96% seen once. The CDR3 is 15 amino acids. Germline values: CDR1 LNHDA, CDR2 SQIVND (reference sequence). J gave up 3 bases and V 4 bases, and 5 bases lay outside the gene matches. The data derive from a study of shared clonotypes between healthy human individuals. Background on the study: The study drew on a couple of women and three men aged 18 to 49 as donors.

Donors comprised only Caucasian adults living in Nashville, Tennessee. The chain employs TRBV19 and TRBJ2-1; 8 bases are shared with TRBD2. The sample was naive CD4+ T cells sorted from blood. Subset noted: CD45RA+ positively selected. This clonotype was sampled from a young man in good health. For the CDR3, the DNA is TGTGCCAGTAGTACCGGACTAGCCCTCTACAATGAGCAGTTCTTC. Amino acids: CASSTGLALYNEQFF. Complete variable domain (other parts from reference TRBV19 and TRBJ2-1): DGGITQSPKYLFRKEGQNVTLSCEQNLNHDAMYWYRQDPGQGLRLIYYSQIVNDFQKGDIAEGYSVSREKKESFPLTVTSAQKNPTAFYLCASSTGLALYNEQFFGPGTRLTVL.